This T cell receptor beta chain was recovered during a study of T cell repertoires in cytomegalovirus infection. Study details: Public signatures in TCR beta pointed to CMV infection and matching HLA type.

Study-level results: The cumulative frequency of public TCR beta families distinguished individuals who carried CMV together with the relevant HLA. HLA-C-restricted CMV clonotypes gave the most frequent clonotype in two of eight donors.

This clonotype was counted only a few times. The antigen is unknown. Looked up from germline, CDR1 is SGDLS and CDR2 is YYNGEE. The CDR3 is 13 amino acids. Deletions cut 3 bases from V and 7 bases from J, with 10 bases between. TCRdb fed the reads into MiXCR, producing one record per CDR3 protein. The sample records about 320,000 distinct CDR3 sequences, more than 8% being singletons. The sequencing sample was made of PBMCs. The sequence was obtained from a human donor in good health (CMV status not recorded). Some clones in this sample may be carry-over from other donors' samples. The V and J genes are TRBV9 and TRBJ1-4, with unresolved D. The CDR3 DNA reads as TGTGCCAGCAGCGCCGGACGCCTTGAAAAACTGTTTTTT. Amino acids: CASSAGRLEKLFF.